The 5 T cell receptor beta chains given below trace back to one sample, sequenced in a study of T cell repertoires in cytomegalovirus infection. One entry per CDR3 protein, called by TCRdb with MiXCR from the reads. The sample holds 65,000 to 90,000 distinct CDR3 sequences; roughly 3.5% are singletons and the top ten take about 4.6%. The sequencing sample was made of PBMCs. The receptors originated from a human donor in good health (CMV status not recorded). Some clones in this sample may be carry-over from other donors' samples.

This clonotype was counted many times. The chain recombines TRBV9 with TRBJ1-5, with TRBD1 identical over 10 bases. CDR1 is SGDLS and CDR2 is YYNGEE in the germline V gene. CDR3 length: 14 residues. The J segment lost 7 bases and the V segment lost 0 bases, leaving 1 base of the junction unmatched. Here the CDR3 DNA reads TGTGCCAGCAGCGTAGGGACAGGGGGACAGCCCCAGCATTTT. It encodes CASSVGTGGQPQHF.

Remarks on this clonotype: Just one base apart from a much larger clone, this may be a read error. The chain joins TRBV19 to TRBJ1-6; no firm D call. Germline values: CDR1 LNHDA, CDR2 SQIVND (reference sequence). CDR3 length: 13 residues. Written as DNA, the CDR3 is TGTGCCAGTAAGCCGGGCCAAAATTCACCCCCCCACTTT. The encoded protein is CASKPGQNSPPHF.

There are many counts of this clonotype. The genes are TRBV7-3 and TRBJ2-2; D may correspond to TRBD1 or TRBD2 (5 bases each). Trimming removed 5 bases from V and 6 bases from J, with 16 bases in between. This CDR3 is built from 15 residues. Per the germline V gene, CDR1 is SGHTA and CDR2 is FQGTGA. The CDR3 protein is CASSPRGSNAGELFF. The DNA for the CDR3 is TGTGCCAGCAGCCCACGGGGCTCCAATGCCGGGGAGCTGTTTTTT.

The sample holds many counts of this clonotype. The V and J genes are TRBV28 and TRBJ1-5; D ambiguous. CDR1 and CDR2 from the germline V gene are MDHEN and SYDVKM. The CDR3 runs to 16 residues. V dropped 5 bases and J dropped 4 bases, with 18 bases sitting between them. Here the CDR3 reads CASSPPRLVKNQPQHF. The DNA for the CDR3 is TGTGCCAGCAGTCCGCCGCGGCTAGTCAAAAATCAGCCCCAGCATTTT.

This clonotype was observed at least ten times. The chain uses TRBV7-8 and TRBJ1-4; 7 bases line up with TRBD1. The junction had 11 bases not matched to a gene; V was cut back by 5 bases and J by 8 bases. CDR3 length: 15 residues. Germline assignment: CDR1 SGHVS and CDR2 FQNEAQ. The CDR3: CASSAQTGNGEKLFF. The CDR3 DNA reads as TGTGCCAGCAGCGCCCAGACAGGGAATGGGGAAAAACTGTTTTTT.